The source of this TCR beta chain is a study of OX40 agonist ivuxolimab in advanced cancers. Sequencing was performed with immunoSEQ multiplex PCR; in TCRdb, only in-frame clones are kept and a portion is missing. This sample has about 32,000 clones, with 80% to 90% found just once. The CDR3 is made up of 16 amino acids. The trim removed 2 bases at V and 4 bases at J, leaving 10 bases unmatched. Germline V gene lookup returns CDR1 LGHNA and CDR2 YSLEER. This clone is a singleton in its sample. The chain recombines TRBV4-3 with TRBJ1-1; TRBD1 agrees at 7 bases. Sequencing used CD4+ or CD8+ T cells sorted from blood, obtained in a trial of the OX40 agonist ivuxolimab. The TCR originated in an adult with an advanced solid tumor such as melanoma, head and neck, liver or kidney cancer. The CDR3 DNA reads as TGCGCCAGCAGCCAACGACACAGGGGTCGGGGCACTGAAGCTTTCTTT. This translates into CASSQRHRGRGTEAFF.